The clone carrying this T cell receptor beta chain was recorded many times. Its antigen is unidentified. The data derive from a study of Graves' ophthalmopathy and Graves' hyperthyroidism. Looking at the study overall: No ophthalmopathy within 18 months of follow-up signified stable hyperthyroidism.

This CDR3 has 15 residues. The V and J ends lost 2 bases and 7 bases respectively, with 13 bases between them. Germline V gene lookup returns CDR1 KGHDR and CDR2 SFDVKD. Findings and limits, study-wide: The model forecast ophthalmopathy progression, reaching roughly 70% sensitivity and 72% to 75% specificity. Ophthalmopathy cases were distinguished from stable hyperthyroidism by a 13-signature model, reaching 85% to 90% sensitivity and 65% to 83% specificity.

As diagnostic evidence, clinical symptoms, serum thyroxine, TRAb, thyroid ultrasound and orbital computed tomography were relied upon. Using RNA transcripts, the TCR beta CDR3 regions were amplified. Investigators did first-round RT-PCR with HTBI primers, then second-round multiplex PCR. MiXCR, applied by TCRdb to the multiplex PCR reads, yields one record per CDR3 protein. The repertoire holds roughly 1.1 million distinct CDR3 sequences, with about 35% as singletons. Sequencing input: peripheral blood or thyroid tissue (not recorded which). The origin of this receptor is an adult man with Graves' hyperthyroidism. This chain uses TRBV24-1 with TRBJ2-2; maybe TRBD1 (6 bases). In DNA form, the CDR3 reads TGTGCCACCAGTGATTCGCCAGGGGTTCGCGGGGAGCTGTTTTTT. It translates to CATSDSPGVRGELFF.